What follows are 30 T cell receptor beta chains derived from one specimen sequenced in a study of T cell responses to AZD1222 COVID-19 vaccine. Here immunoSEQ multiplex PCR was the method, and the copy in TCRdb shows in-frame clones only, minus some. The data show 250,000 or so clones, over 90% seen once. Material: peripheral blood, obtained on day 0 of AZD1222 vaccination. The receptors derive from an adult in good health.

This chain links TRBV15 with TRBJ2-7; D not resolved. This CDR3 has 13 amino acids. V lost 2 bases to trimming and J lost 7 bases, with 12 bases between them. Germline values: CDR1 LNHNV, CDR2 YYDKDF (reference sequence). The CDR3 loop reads CATSRPSAWEQYF. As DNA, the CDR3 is TGTGCCACCAGCAGACCGTCTGCATGGGAGCAGTACTTC.

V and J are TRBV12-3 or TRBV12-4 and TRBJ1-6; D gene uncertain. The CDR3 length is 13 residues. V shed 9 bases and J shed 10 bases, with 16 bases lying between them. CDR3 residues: CASRAGVGSPLHF. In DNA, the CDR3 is TGTGCCAGTCGGGCCGGGGTGGGATCACCCCTCCACTTT.

The CDR3 coding sequence is TGTGCCAGCAGCCAAGGTGTAGGGACTGAAGCTTTCTTT. Protein: CASSQGVGTEAFF. The chain links TRBV14 to TRBJ1-1, with D unresolved. Germline loops: CDR1 SGHDN, CDR2 FVKESK. V lost 1 base and J lost 5, with 8 bases in between. The CDR3 sequence is 13 residues long.

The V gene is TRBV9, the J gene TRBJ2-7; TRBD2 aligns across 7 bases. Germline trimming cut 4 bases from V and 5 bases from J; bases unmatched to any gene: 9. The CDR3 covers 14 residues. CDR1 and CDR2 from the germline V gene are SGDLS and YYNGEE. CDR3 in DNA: TGTGCCAGCAGCCGTACGGGGGGTCCTCACGAGCAGTACTTC. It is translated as CASSRTGGPHEQYF.

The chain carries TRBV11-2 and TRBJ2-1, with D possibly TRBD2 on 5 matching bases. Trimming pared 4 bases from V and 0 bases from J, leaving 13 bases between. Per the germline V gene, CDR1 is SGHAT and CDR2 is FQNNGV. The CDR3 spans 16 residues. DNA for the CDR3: TGTGCCAGCAGCTACACCGGGAACCCCTCCTACAATGAGCAGTTCTTC. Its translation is CASSYTGNPSYNEQFF.

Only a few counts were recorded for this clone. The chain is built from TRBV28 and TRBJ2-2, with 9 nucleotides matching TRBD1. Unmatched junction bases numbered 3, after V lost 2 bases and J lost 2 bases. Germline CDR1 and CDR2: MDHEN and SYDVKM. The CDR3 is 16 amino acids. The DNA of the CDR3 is TGTGCCAGCAGTTTAACGGGACAGGGCAACACCGGGGAGCTGTTTTTT. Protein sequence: CASSLTGQGNTGELFF.

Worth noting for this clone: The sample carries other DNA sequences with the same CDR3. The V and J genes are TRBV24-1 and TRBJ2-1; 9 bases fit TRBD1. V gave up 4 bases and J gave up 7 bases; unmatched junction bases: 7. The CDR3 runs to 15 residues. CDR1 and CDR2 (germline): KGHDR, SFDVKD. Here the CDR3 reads CATSDPGQGGNEQFF. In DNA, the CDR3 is TGTGCCACCAGTGACCCGGGACAGGGAGGGAATGAGCAGTTCTTC.

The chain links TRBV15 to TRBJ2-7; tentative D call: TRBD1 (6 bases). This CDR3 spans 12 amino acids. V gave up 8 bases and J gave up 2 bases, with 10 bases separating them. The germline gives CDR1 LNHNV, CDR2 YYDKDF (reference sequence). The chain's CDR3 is CATSQGTYEQYF. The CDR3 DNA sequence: TGTGCCACCTCACAGGGCACCTACGAGCAGTACTTC.

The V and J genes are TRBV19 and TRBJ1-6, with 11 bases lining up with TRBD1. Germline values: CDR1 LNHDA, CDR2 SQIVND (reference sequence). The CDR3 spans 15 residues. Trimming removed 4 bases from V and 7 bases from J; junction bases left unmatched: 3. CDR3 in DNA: TGTGCCAGTAGTACGGGGACAGGGGGGAATTCACCCCTCCACTTT. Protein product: CASSTGTGGNSPLHF. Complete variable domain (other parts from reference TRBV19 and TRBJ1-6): DGGITQSPKYLFRKEGQNVTLSCEQNLNHDAMYWYRQDPGQGLRLIYYSQIVNDFQKGDIAEGYSVSREKKESFPLTVTSAQKNPTAFYLCASSTGTGGNSPLHFGNGTRLTVT.

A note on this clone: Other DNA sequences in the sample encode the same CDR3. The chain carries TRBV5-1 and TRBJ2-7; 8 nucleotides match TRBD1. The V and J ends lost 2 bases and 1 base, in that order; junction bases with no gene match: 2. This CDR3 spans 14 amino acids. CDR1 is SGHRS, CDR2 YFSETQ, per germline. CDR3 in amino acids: CASSLGQGSYEQYF. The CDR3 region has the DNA TGCGCCAGCAGCTTAGGACAGGGTTCCTACGAGCAGTACTTC.

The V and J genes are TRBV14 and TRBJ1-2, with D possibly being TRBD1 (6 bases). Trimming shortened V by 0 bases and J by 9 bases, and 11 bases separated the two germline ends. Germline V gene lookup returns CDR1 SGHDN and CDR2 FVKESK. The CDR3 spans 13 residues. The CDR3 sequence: CASSQDGRGSYTF. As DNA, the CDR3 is TGTGCCAGCAGCCAAGACGGCAGGGGAAGCTACACCTTC. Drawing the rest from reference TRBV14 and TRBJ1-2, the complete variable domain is EAGVTQFPSHSVIEKGQTVTLRCDPISGHDNLYWYRRVMGKEIKFLLHFVKESKQDESGMPNNRFLAERTGGTYSTLKVQPAELEDSGVYFCASSQDGRGSYTFGSGTRLTVV.

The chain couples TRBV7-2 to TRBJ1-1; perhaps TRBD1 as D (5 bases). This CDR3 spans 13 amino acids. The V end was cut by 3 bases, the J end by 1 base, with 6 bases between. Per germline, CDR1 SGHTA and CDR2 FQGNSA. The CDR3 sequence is CASSFQGNTEAFF. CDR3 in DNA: TGTGCCAGCAGCTTCCAGGGGAACACTGAAGCTTTCTTT.

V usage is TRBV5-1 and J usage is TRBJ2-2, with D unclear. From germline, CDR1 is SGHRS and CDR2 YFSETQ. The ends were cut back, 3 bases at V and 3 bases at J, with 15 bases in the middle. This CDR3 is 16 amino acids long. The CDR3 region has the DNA TGCGCCAGCAGCTCGAGAACGGTCAGACACACCGGGGAGCTGTTTTTT. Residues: CASSSRTVRHTGELFF.

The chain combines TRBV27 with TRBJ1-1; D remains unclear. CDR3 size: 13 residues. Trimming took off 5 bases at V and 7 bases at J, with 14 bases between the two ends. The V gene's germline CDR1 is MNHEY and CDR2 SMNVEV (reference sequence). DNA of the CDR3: TGTGCCAGCAGTCCCCTCGGACTGGGTGAAGCTTTCTTT. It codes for CASSPLGLGEAFF.

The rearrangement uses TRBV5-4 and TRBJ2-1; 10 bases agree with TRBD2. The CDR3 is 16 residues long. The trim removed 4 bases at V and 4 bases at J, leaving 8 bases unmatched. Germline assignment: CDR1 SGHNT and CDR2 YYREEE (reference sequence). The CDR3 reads CASSAASGGPYNEQFF. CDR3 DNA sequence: TGTGCCAGCAGCGCCGCTAGCGGGGGCCCTTACAATGAGCAGTTCTTC.

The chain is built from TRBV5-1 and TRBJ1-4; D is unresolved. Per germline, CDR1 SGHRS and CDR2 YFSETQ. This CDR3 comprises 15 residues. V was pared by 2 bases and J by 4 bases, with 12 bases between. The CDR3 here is CASSLSRAGNEKLFF. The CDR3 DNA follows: TGCGCCAGCAGCTTATCGAGGGCTGGTAATGAAAAACTGTTTTTT. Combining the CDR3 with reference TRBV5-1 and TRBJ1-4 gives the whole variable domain KAGVTQTPRYLIKTRGQQVTLSCSPISGHRSVSWYQQTPGQGLQFLFEYFSETQRNKGNFPGRFSGRQFSNSRSEMNVSTLELGDSALYLCASSLSRAGNEKLFFGSGTQLSVL.

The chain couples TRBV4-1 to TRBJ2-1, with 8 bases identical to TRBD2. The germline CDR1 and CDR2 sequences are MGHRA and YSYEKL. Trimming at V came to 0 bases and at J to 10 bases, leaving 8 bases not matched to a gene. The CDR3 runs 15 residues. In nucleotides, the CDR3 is TGCGCCAGCAGCCAAGAAACCGGGAGGGCCTGGGAGCAGTTCTTC. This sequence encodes CASSQETGRAWEQFF.

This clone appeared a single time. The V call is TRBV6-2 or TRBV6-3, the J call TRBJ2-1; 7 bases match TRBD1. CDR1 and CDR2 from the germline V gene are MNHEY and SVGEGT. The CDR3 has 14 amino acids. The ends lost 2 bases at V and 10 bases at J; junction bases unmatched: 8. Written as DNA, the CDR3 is TGTGCCAGCAGTTACACCCCACTGACAGGGGAGCAGTTCTTC. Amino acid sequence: CASSYTPLTGEQFF.

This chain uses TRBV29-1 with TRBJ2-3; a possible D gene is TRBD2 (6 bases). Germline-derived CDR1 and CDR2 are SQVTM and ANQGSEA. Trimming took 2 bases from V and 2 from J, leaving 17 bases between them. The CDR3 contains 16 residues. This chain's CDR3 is CSVERRVEANTDTQYF. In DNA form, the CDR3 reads TGCAGCGTTGAAAGGAGGGTTGAAGCCAACACAGATACGCAGTATTTT.

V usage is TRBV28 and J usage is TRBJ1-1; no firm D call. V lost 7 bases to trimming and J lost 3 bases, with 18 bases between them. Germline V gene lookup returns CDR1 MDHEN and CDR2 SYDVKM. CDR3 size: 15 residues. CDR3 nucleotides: TGTGCCAGCAAAGGACCCCTAAGCCCTCACACTGAAGCTTTCTTT. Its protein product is CASKGPLSPHTEAFF.

CDR3 sequence (DNA): TGTGCCAGCAGCTTGGGACGGACCTACAATGAGCAGTTCTTC. Translating gives CASSLGRTYNEQFF. The rearrangement uses TRBV5-4 and TRBJ2-1; D not resolved. Deletions cut 0 bases from V and 2 bases from J, with 6 bases between. The CDR3 consists of 14 residues. Germline V gene sequence: CDR1 SGHNT, CDR2 YYREEE (reference sequence).

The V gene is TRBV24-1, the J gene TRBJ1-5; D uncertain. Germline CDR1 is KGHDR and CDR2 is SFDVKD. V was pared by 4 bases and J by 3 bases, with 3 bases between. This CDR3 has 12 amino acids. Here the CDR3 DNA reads TGTGCCACCAGTGACCTCAATCAGCCCCAGCATTTT. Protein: CATSDLNQPQHF.

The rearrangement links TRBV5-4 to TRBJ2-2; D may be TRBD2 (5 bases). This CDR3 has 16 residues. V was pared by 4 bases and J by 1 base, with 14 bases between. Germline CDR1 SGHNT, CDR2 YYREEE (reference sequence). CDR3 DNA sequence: TGTGCCAGCAGCCCCCCGTCAGCGGAGAACACCGGGGAGCTGTTTTTT. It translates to CASSPPSAENTGELFF.

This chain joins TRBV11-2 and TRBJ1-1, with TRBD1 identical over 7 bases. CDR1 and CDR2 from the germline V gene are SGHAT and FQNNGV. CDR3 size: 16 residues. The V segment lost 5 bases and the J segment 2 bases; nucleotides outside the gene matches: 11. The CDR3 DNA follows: TGTGCCAGCAGCCTCCGTTTTGGGACAGTTAACACTGAAGCTTTCTTT. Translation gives CASSLRFGTVNTEAFF.

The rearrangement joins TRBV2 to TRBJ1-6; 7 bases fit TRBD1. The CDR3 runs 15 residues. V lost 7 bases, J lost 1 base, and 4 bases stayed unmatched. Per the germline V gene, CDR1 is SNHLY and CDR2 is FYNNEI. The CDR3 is CASNPGGSYNSPLHF. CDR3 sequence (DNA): TGTGCCAGCAACCCAGGGGGTTCCTATAATTCACCCCTCCACTTT.

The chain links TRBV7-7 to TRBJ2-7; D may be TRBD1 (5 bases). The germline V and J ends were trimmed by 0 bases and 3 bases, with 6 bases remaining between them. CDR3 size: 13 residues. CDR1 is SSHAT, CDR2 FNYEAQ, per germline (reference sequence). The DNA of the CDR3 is TGTGCCAGCAGCTTAGCGCAGGGCTACGAGCAGTACTTC. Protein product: CASSLAQGYEQYF.

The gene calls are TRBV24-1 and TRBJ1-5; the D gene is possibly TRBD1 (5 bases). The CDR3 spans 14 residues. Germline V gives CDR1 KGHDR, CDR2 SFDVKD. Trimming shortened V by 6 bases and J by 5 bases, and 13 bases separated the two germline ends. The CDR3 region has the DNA TGTGCCACCAGTTGGGGGTCGAGTGATCAGCCCCAGCATTTT. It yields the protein CATSWGSSDQPQHF.

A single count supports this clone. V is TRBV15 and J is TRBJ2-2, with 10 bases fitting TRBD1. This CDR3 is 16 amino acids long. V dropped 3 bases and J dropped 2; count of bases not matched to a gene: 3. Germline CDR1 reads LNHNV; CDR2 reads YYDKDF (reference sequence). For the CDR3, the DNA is TGTGCCACCAGCAGCGACAGGGGGCGAAACACCGGGGAGCTGTTTTTT. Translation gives CATSSDRGRNTGELFF. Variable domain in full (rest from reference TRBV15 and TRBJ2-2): DAMVIQNPRYQVTQFGKPVTLSCSQTLNHNVMYWYQQKSSQAPKLLFHYYDKDFNNEADTPDNFQSRRPNTSFCFLDIRSPGLGDTAMYLCATSSDRGRNTGELFFGEGSRLTVL.

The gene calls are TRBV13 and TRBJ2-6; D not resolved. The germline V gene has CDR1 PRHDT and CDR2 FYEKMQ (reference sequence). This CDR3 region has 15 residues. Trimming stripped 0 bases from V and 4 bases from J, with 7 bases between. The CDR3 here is CASSLGVGGANVLTF. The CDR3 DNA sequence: TGTGCCAGCAGCTTAGGTGTAGGGGGGGCCAACGTCCTGACTTTC.

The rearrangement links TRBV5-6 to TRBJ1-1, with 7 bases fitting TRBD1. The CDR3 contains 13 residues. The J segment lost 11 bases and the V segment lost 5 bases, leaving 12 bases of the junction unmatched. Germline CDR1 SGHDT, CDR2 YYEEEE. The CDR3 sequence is CASSSGDSPRAFF. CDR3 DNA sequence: TGTGCCAGCAGTAGTGGGGACAGCCCCAGGGCTTTCTTT.